One sample yielded the 9 T cell receptor beta chains listed below, sequenced in a study of T-cell memory formation after mild COVID-19. TCRdb independently ran MiXCR on the 5' RACE reads; one entry per CDR3 protein. The sample has 30,000 to 35,000 distinct CDR3 sequences, over 20% seen once; the top ten hold approximately 1.4%. Sequencing input: PBMCs or a T cell subset sorted from them (not recorded which). Receptor source: an adult who had mild COVID-19 (a few samples of this study predate the infection). Cell type and time point are not known.

This clonotype showed up many times. The chain carries TRBV9 and TRBJ2-1, with D possibly TRBD2 on 6 matching bases. Deletions cut 0 bases from V and 1 base from J, with 11 bases between. The length of the CDR3 is 16 residues. CDR1 is SGDLS, CDR2 YYNGEE, per germline. The CDR3 region is CASSVDVGSSYNEQFF. The CDR3 nucleotides are TGTGCCAGCAGCGTAGATGTCGGGAGTTCCTACAATGAGCAGTTCTTC.

This chain links TRBV30 with TRBJ1-2; D unclear. V gave up 8 bases and J gave up 5 bases, with 21 bases separating them. Germline CDR1 and CDR2: GTSNPN and SVGIG (reference sequence). The CDR3 extends over 14 amino acids. CDR3 protein: CAHLPDHRRYGYTF. CDR3 bases: TGTGCCCACCTCCCGGACCACCGTCGATATGGCTACACCTTC.

The CDR3 sequence: CASSPSMHLRPPDSYEQYF. In DNA, the CDR3 is TGTGCCAGCAGCCCTTCGATGCACCTCCGCCCACCCGACTCCTACGAGCAGTACTTC. The chain has TRBV11-2 and TRBJ2-7; D gene unclear. Trimming removed 5 bases at V and 0 bases at J, with 26 bases between. CDR3 size: 19 residues. Germline CDR1 SGHAT, CDR2 FQNNGV.

This clonotype was recorded at least ten times. In nucleotides, the CDR3 is TGTGCCAGCAGGAGGGGGCCGGTGAACACTGAAGCTTTCTTT. This codes for CASRRGPVNTEAFF. J is TRBJ1-1 and V is TRBV12-3 or TRBV12-4; 7 nucleotides agree with TRBD1. The CDR3 consists of 14 residues. J gave up 0 bases and V 6 bases, and 4 bases lay outside the gene matches.

This chain links TRBV29-1 with TRBJ1-1; D possibly corresponds to TRBD1 (5 bases). CDR1 and CDR2 (germline): SQVTM, ANQGSEA. V lost 4 bases and J 0 bases, leaving 9 bases between the germline ends. The length of the CDR3 is 13 residues. CDR3 amino acids: CSVGAGMNTEAFF. The DNA for the CDR3 is TGCAGCGTTGGGGCAGGGATGAACACTGAAGCTTTCTTT.

This clonotype showed up many times. The chain links TRBV10-3 to TRBJ1-2, with D perhaps matching TRBD1 (5 bases). Trimming stripped 2 bases from V and 0 bases from J, with 13 bases between. The CDR3 is 16 amino acids. Per germline, CDR1 ENHRY and CDR2 SYGVKD. The CDR3 region has the DNA TGTGCCATCAGTGAGAGTGGAGGGGCTACTAACTATGGCTACACCTTC. Encoded protein: CAISESGGATNYGYTF.

In this sample, this clonotype turned up many times. This chain links TRBV7-6 with TRBJ2-7; D may be TRBD2 (6 bases). Germline V gene lookup returns CDR1 SGHVS and CDR2 FNYEAQ. The V and J ends lost 3 bases and 0 bases respectively, with 9 bases between them. This CDR3 contains 14 residues. The CDR3 region has the DNA TGTGCCAGCAGCTTTAGCGGTTCCTCCTACGAGCAGTACTTC. This sequence encodes CASSFSGSSYEQYF. Variable domain in full (rest from reference TRBV7-6 and TRBJ2-7): GAGVSQSPRYKVTKRGQDVALRCDPISGHVSLYWYRQALGQGPEFLTYFNYEAQQDKSGLPNDRFSAERPEGSISTLTIQRTEQRDSAMYRCASSFSGSSYEQYFGPGTRLTVT.

This clonotype was found many times. This chain uses TRBV12-3 or TRBV12-4 with TRBJ2-7; 12 nucleotides line up with TRBD2. This CDR3 has 14 amino acids. V trimming: 6 bases; J trimming: 6 bases; junction bases outside the gene matches: 6. The CDR3 is CASSLAGGMGEQYF. The CDR3 DNA sequence: TGTGCCAGCAGCCTAGCGGGAGGGATGGGCGAGCAGTACTTC.

At least ten counts were recorded for this clonotype. The rearrangement joins TRBV12-3 or TRBV12-4 to TRBJ2-7, with D perhaps TRBD1 (6 bases). This CDR3 is built from 13 residues. V shed 3 bases and J shed 1 base, with 7 bases lying between them. Here the CDR3 DNA reads TGTGCCAGCAGTTTGCAGGGGTCCTACGAGCAGTACTTC. This sequence encodes CASSLQGSYEQYF.